This T cell receptor (beta chain) was identified during a study of CD8+ T cells in alopecia areata. Germline loops: CDR1 GTSNPN, CDR2 SVGIG (reference sequence). The V end lost 3 bases, the J end lost 7 bases, and 18 bases lay between the germline ends. This CDR3 spans 15 amino acids. As the sequencing template, cDNA was produced by extracting RNA and reverse transcribing it. Clones were sequenced by immunoSEQ multiplex PCR, and TCRdb holds only the in-frame ones, with some missing. Altogether 190,000 or so clones are present, roughly three fifths being singletons, with the ten largest covering about 3.5%. Treatment here: oral pan-JAK inhibitor, 5-10 mg twice daily.

The source of this sequence is a human donor with alopecia areata. The J gene is TRBJ2-2, the V gene TRBV30; D is ambiguous. The sequencing used CD4+ T cells sorted from blood, collected at week 4, from a patient treated with tofacitinib. The CDR3 protein is CAWSQPPPGLGELFF. The CDR3 region has the DNA TGTGCCTGGAGCCAACCTCCGCCGGGTCTCGGGGAGCTGTTTTTT.